This T cell receptor beta chain was sequenced for a study of brain T cells in children with intractable seizures. Turning to this clone: The antigen is unknown.

Only cases whose brain tissue showed the highest T cell transcript signatures were sequenced. Study outcomes and limitations: Only CDR3 sequence similarity suggested viral specificity, without known HCMV serostatus. Pre-surgery blood may have been undersampled, hiding some clones.

The CDR3 sequence is 13 residues long. V dropped 4 bases and J dropped 8 bases, with 9 bases sitting between them. CDR1 SNHLY and CDR2 FYNNEI come from the germline V gene. Assay: immunoSEQ multiplex PCR; the TCRdb copy retains only in-frame clones and omits some. The top ten clones hold about 3.8% of a sample with 110,000 or so clones, roughly 94% of them seen once. The V gene is TRBV2, the J gene TRBJ1-6; the D is unclear. Sequencing was performed on peripheral blood, taken at surgery. The source is a boy less than two years old with hemimegalencephaly and intractable seizures. The CDR3 DNA reads TGTGCCAGCAGTGGGACGGACTATTCACCCCTCCACTTT. Translation: CASSGTDYSPLHF.